The 6 T cell receptor beta chains below all came from one sample that was sequenced in a study of regulatory T cells in long-lasting Graves disease. Building the TCR beta libraries relied on iRepertoire HTBI primers, and CDR3 regions underwent Arm-PCR. A single record per CDR3 protein comes from TCRdb applying MiXCR to the multiplex PCR reads. The table lists roughly 320,000 distinct CDR3 sequences, roughly 17% of them singletons. Time point indicated: newly diagnosed GD, antithyroid drugs for less than 3 months. RNA isolated from PBMCs was used to make the TCR library. The data were also submitted as part of a second study, on T cells in Graves' hyperthyroidism and ophthalmopathy.

The sample here was peripheral blood mononuclear cells (PBMCs), taken at new diagnosis, from a patient treated with antithyroid drugs. The receptors shown here come from a man in his forties with Graves disease.

This clonotype was recorded many times. The chain couples TRBV5-4 to TRBJ2-5; D unclear. The CDR3 is 13 residues long. Germline values: CDR1 SGHNT, CDR2 YYREEE (reference sequence). The V and J ends lost 2 bases and 3 bases respectively, with 8 bases between them. The CDR3 reads CASSLAREETQYF. The CDR3 nucleotides are TGTGCCAGCAGCTTAGCACGGGAAGAGACCCAGTACTTC.

In its sample, this clonotype was seen a few times. This rearrangement joins TRBV5-4 to TRBJ1-5; possibly TRBD1 for D (5 bases). Germline V gene lookup returns CDR1 SGHNT and CDR2 YYREEE (reference sequence). The germline V and J ends were trimmed by 2 bases and 1 base, with 19 bases remaining between them. The CDR3 is 18 residues long. CDR3 sequence (DNA): TGTGCCAGCAGCTTCACTCCCGCGTGGGGCAGGAGCAATCAGCCCCAGCATTTT. Residues: CASSFTPAWGRSNQPQHF.

This clonotype was observed a handful of times. The chain has TRBV7-2 and TRBJ2-7; D not certain. The V end was cut by 3 bases, the J end by 10 bases, with 10 bases between. CDR1 and CDR2 from the germline V gene are SGHTA and FQGNSA. The CDR3 has 11 amino acids. CDR3 protein: CASSFTSKQYF. The DNA of the CDR3 is TGTGCCAGCAGCTTTACGTCGAAACAGTACTTC.

This clonotype was observed at least ten times. The chain is built from TRBV18 and TRBJ2-5, with 7 bases aligning to TRBD1. The CDR3 contains 14 residues. J gave up 7 bases and V 2 bases, and 7 bases lay outside the gene matches. Germline CDR1 KGHSH, CDR2 LQKENI. The CDR3 sequence: CASSPTGAHGTQYF. DNA of the CDR3: TGTGCCAGCTCACCAACAGGGGCCCACGGGACCCAGTACTTC.

The rearrangement links TRBV4-1 to TRBJ2-1; maybe TRBD1 (6 bases). The germline V gene encodes CDR1 MGHRA and CDR2 YSYEKL. This CDR3 contains 14 residues. Deletions cut 4 bases from V and 10 bases from J, with 17 bases between. CDR3 in amino acids: CASSPSVWGLEQFF. In DNA, the CDR3 is TGCGCCAGCAGCCCGAGTGTATGGGGGCTCGAGCAGTTCTTC.

This clonotype has ten or more counts. The chain is built from TRBV6-1 and TRBJ2-1; tentatively, D is TRBD1 or TRBD2 (7 bases each). CDR3 length equals 15 residues. Between the trimmed V and J ends, which lost 7 bases and 5 bases, there was a span of 18 bases. CDR1 is MNHNS, CDR2 SASEGT, per germline. Here the CDR3 DNA reads TGTGCCAGCAAAATCGGGGCAGGGGGGGACAATGAGCAGTTCTTC. Residues: CASKIGAGGDNEQFF.